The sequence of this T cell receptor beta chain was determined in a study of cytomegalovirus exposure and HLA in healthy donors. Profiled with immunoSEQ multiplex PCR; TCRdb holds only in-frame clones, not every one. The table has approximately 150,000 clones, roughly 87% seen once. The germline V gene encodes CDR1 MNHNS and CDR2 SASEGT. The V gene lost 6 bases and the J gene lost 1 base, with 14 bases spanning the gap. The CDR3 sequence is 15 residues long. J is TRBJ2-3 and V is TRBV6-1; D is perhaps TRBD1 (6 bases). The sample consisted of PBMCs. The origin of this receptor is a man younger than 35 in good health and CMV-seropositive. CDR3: CASSRQVAGTDTQYF. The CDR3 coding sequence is TGTGCCAGCAGCCGACAGGTCGCGGGCACAGATACGCAGTATTTT.